This TCR beta chain was sequenced for a study of blood T cell repertoires in COVID-19. Turning to the study itself: The study drew acute and convalescent COVID-19 samples from the United States, Italy and Spain. PBMCs, B-cell-depleted T cells, or T cells were the source of the cDNA or gDNA that made up the material.

The authors' processing: By means of reference gene primer amplification, nucleated cell counts were estimated. TCRdb's copy holds only in-frame clones and misses some; the assay was immunoSEQ multiplex PCR. The DNA was the basis for D and trimming; V, J and clone size are from that table. The table includes some 21,000 clones, more than 80% detected once. Germline CDR1 is MNHEY and CDR2 is SMNVEV (reference sequence). The CDR3 loop spans 17 amino acids. J lost 0 bases, V lost 7 bases, and 12 bases had no gene match. The V gene is TRBV27, the J gene TRBJ2-5, with 9 nucleotides matching TRBD2. Sequenced sample: peripheral blood. This TCR was recovered from a human donor in a cohort sampled during active COVID-19. In DNA form, the CDR3 reads TGTGCCAGCAAAGCGGGGGGACGAAAAGAGTACCAAGAGACCCAGTACTTC. Translated, it gives CASKAGGRKEYQETQYF.